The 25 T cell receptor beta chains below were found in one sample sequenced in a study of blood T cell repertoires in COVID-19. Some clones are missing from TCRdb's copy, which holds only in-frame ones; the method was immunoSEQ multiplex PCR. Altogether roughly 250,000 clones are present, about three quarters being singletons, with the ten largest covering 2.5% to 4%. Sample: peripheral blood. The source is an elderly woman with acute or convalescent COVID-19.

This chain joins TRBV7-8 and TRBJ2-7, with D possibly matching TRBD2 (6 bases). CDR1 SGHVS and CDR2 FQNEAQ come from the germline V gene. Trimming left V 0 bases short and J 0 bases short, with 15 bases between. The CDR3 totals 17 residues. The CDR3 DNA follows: TGTGCCAGCAGCTTAGCGCGGGGCAGGTGGAGCTCCTACGAGCAGTACTTC. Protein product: CASSLARGRWSSYEQYF.

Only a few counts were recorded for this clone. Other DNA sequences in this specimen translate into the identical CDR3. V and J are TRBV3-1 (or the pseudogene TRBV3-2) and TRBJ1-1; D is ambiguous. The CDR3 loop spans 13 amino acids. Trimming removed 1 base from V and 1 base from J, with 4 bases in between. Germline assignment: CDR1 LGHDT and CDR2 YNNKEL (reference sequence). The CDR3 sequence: CASSQGANTEAFF. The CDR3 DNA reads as TGTGCCAGCAGCCAAGGAGCGAACACTGAAGCTTTCTTT.

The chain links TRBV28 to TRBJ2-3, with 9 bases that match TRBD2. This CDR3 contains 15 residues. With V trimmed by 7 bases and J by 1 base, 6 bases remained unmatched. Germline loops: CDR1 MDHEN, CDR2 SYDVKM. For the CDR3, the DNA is TGTGCCAGCAACCGCGGGGGGGCAGGCACAGATACGCAGTATTTT. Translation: CASNRGGAGTDTQYF.

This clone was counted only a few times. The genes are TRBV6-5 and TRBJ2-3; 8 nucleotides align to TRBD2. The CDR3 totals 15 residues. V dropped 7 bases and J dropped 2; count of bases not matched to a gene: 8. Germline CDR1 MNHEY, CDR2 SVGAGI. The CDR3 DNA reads TGTGCCAGCAAGGAACTAGCGGATATCACAGATACGCAGTATTTT. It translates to CASKELADITDTQYF.

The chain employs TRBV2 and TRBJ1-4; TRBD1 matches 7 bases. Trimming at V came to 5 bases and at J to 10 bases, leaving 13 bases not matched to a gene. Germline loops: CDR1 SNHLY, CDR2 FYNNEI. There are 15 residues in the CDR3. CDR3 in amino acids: CASSLGGLRGGKLFF. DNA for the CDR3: TGTGCCAGCAGTTTAGGGGGCCTAAGGGGAGGAAAACTGTTTTTT.

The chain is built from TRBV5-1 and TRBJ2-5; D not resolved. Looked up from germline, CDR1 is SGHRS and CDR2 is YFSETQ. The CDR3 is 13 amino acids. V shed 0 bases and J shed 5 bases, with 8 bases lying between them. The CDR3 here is CASSLVKSETQYF. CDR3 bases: TGCGCCAGCAGCTTGGTTAAGAGCGAGACCCAGTACTTC.

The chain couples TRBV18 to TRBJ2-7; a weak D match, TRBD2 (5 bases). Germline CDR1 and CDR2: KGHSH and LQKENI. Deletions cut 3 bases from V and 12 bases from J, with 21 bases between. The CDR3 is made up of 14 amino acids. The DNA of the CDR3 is TGTGCCAGCTCACCCCCGGATCTGCCGGGGATGGCGTACTTC. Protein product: CASSPPDLPGMAYF.

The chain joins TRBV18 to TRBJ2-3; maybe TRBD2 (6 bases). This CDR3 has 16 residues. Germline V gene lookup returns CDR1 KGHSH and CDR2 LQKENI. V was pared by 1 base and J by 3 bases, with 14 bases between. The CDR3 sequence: CASSPLLGGATDTQYF. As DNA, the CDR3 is TGTGCCAGCTCACCACTTCTCGGCGGGGCTACAGATACGCAGTATTTT.

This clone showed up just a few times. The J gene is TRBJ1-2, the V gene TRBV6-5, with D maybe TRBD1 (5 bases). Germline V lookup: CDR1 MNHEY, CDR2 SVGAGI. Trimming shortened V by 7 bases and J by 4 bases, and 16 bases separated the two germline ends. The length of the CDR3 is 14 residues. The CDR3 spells CASKGGRVGYGYTF. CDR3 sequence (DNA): TGTGCCAGCAAAGGTGGCAGGGTGGGCTATGGCTACACCTTC.

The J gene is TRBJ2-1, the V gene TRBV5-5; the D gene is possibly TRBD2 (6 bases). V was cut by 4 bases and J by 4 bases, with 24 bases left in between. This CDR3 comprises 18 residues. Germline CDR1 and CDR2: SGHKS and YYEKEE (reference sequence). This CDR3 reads CASSKEIAALPVYNEQFF. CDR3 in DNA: TGTGCCAGCAGCAAAGAAATAGCGGCCCTACCAGTTTACAATGAGCAGTTCTTC. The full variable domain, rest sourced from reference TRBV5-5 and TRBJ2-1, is DAGVTQSPTHLIKTRGQQVTLRCSPISGHKSVSWYQQVLGQGPQFIFQYYEKEERGRGNFPDRFSARQFPNYSSELNVNALLLGDSALYLCASSKEIAALPVYNEQFFGPGTRLTVL.

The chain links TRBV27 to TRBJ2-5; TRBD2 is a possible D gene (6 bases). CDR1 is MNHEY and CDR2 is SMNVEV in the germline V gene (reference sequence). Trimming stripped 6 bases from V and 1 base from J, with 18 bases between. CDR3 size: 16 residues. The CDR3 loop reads CASRLDGGLPQETQYF. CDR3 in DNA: TGTGCCAGCAGGCTCGACGGGGGTCTCCCCCAAGAGACCCAGTACTTC.

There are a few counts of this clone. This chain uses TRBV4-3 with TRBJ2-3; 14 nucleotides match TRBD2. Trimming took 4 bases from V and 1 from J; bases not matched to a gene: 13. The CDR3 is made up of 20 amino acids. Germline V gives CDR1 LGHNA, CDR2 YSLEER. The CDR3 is CASSLLTSGGAVYGTDTQYF. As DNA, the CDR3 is TGCGCCAGCAGCCTCTTGACTAGCGGGGGGGCGGTTTATGGCACAGATACGCAGTATTTT.

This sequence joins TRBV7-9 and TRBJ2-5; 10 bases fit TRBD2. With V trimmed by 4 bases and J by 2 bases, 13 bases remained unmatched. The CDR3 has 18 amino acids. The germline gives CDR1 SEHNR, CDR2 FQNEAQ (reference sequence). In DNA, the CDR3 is TGTGCCAGCAGCTCCAGACTAGCGGGTCCCTGGGTACAAGAGACCCAGTACTTC. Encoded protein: CASSSRLAGPWVQETQYF. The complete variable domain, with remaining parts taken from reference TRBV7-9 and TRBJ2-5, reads DTGVSQNPRHKITKRGQNVTFRCDPISEHNRLYWYRQTLGQGPEFLTYFQNEAQLEKSRLLSDRFSAERPKGSFSTLEIQRTEQGDSAMYLCASSSRLAGPWVQETQYFGPGTRLLVL.

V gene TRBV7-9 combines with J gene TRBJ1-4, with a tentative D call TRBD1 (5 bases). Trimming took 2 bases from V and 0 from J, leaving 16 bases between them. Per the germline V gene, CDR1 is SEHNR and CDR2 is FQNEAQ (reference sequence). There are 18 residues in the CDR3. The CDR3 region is CASSLYRRDYATNEKLFF. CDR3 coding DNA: TGTGCCAGCAGCTTATATAGGAGGGACTATGCAACTAATGAAAAACTGTTTTTT. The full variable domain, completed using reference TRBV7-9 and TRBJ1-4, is DTGVSQNPRHKITKRGQNVTFRCDPISEHNRLYWYRQTLGQGPEFLTYFQNEAQLEKSRLLSDRFSAERPKGSFSTLEIQRTEQGDSAMYLCASSLYRRDYATNEKLFFGSGTQLSVL.

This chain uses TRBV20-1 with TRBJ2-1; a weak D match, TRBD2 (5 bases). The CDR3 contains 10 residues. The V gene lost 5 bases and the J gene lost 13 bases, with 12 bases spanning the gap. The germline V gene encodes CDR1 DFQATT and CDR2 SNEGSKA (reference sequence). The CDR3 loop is CSAGREPQFF. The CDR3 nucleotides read TGCAGTGCTGGCCGGGAACCACAGTTCTTC.

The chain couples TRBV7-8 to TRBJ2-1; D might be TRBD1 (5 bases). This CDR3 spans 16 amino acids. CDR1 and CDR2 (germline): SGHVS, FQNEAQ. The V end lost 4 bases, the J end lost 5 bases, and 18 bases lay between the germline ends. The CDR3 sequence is CASSSKQGNYDNEQFF. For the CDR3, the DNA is TGTGCCAGCAGCTCAAAGCAGGGAAACTACGACAATGAGCAGTTCTTC.

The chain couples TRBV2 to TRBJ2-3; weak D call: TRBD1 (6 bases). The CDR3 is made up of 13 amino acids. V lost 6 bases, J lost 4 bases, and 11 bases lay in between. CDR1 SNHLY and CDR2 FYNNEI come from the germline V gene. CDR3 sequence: CASRATGSDTQYF. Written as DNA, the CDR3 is TGTGCCAGCAGGGCCACAGGGTCAGATACGCAGTATTTT. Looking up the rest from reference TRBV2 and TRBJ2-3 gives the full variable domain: EPEVTQTPSHQVTQMGQEVILRCVPISNHLYFYWYRQILGQKVEFLVSFYNNEISEKSEIFDDQFSVERPDGSNFTLKIRSTKLEDSAMYFCASRATGSDTQYFGPGTRLTVL.

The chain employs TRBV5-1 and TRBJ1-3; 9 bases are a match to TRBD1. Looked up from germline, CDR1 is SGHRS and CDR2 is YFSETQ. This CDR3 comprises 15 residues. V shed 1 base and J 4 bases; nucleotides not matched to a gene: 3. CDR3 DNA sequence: TGCGCCAGCAGCTTGACCGGGACAGGGGGAAACACCATATATTTT. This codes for CASSLTGTGGNTIYF. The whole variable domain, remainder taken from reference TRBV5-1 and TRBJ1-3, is KAGVTQTPRYLIKTRGQQVTLSCSPISGHRSVSWYQQTPGQGLQFLFEYFSETQRNKGNFPGRFSGRQFSNSRSEMNVSTLELGDSALYLCASSLTGTGGNTIYFGEGSWLTVV.

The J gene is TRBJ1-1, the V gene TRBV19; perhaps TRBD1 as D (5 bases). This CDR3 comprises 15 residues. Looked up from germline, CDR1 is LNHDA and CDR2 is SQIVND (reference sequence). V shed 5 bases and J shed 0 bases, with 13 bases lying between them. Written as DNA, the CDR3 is TGTGCCAGTAGTCGGGGAGGCAGGGTGAACACTGAAGCTTTCTTT. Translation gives CASSRGGRVNTEAFF.

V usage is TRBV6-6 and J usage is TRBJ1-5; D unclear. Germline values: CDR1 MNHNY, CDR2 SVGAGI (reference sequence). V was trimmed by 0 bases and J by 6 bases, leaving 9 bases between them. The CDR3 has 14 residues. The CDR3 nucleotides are TGTGCCAGCAGTTACTCTCGGGGTAGTCAGCCCCAGCATTTT. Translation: CASSYSRGSQPQHF.

The CDR3 DNA reads TGTGCCAGCAGCACCCAGGCGCACACTGAAGCTTTCTTT. The encoded protein is CASSTQAHTEAFF. The rearrangement links TRBV7-9 to TRBJ1-1; D not certain. Trimming left V 5 bases short and J 3 bases short, with 10 bases between. The germline gives CDR1 SEHNR, CDR2 FQNEAQ (reference sequence). The CDR3 totals 13 residues.

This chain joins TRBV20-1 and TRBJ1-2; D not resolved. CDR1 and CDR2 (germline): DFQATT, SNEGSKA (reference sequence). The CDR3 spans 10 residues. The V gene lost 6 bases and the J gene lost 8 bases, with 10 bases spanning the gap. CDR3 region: CSALGEGYTF. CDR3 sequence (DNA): TGCAGTGCCCTAGGTGAGGGCTACACCTTC.

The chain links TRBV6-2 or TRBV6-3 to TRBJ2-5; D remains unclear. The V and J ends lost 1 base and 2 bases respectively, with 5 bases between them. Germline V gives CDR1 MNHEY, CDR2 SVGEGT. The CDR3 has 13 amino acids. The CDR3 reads CASSYFRQETQYF. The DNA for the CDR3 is TGTGCCAGCAGTTACTTCCGTCAAGAGACCCAGTACTTC.

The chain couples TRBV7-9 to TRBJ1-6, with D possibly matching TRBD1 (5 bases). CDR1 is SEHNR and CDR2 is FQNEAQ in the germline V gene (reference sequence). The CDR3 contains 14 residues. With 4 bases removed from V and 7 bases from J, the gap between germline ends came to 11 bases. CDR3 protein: CASSSGGGNSPLHF. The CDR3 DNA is TGTGCCAGCAGCTCGGGCGGGGGGAATTCACCCCTCCACTTT.

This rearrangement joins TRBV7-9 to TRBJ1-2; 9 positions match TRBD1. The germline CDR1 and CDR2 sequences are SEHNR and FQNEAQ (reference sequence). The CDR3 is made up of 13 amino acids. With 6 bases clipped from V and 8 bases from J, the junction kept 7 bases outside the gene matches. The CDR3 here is CASSSQGAWGYTF. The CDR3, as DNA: TGTGCCAGCAGTTCACAGGGGGCCTGGGGCTACACCTTC.